These T cell receptor beta chains were read from a single sample in a study of control samples from healthy donors and cancer patients. Clones were sequenced by immunoSEQ multiplex PCR, and TCRdb holds only the in-frame ones, with some missing. This table has approximately 170,000 clones, around 90% appearing once. Material: blood. These TCRs come from a man aged 25-45 years in good health. Each CDR3 is given with its conserved first and last residue. D genes are given only for firm matches. Rows may omit the clone size; those that give it use once, few, many or a size class.

clone_size | j_call | cdr3_length | v_call | d_call | cdr3_aa | cdr3_nt
NA | TRBJ1-5 | 14 | TRBV2 | NA | CASSADSSNQPQHF | TGTGCCAGCAGTGCGGACAGTAGCAATCAGCCCCAGCATTTT
NA | TRBJ1-4 | 14 | TRBV6-1 | NA | CASSEGAANEKLFF | TGTGCCAGCAGTGAGGGGGCAGCTAATGAAAAACTGTTTTTT
NA | TRBJ1-2 | 15 | TRBV21-1 | NA | CASSDCGQEIYGYTF | TGTGCCAGCAGCGATTGCGGGCAGGAGATTTATGGCTACACCTTC
NA | TRBJ1-2 | 13 | TRBV6-2/TRBV6-3 | NA | CASSYSPRGGYTF | TGTGCCAGCAGTTACTCCCCCAGGGGAGGCTACACCTTC
NA | TRBJ1-1 | 12 | TRBV27 | TRBD1 | CASRTGGTEAFF | TGTGCCAGCAGAACAGGGGGAACTGAAGCTTTCTTT
NA | TRBJ1-5 | 11 | TRBV28 | NA | CASSLGQPQHF | TGTGCCAGCAGTTTAGGTCAGCCCCAGCATTTT
once | TRBJ1-1 | 11 | TRBV7-9 | NA | CASSQNTEAFF | TGTGCCAGCAGCCAGAACACTGAAGCTTTCTTT
NA | TRBJ1-3 | 15 | TRBV9 | TRBD1 | CASSGRTGGGNTIYF | TGTGCCAGCAGCGGCCGGACAGGGGGCGGAAACACCATATATTTT
NA | TRBJ1-2 | 16 | TRBV19 | TRBD1 | CASSIGGTAGGYGYTF | TGTGCCAGTAGTATAGGCGGGACAGCGGGAGGCTATGGCTACACCTTC
once | TRBJ1-1 | 14 | TRBV19 | TRBD1 | CASSHQGAITEAFF | TGTGCCAGTAGTCACCAGGGGGCTATAACTGAAGCTTTCTTT
NA | TRBJ1-6 | 12 | TRBV6-5 | NA | CASSSPGSPLHF | TGTGCCAGCAGTTCCCCGGGGTCACCCCTCCACTTT
NA | TRBJ1-1 | 12 | TRBV6-2/TRBV6-3 | NA | CASSSPLAEAFF | TGTGCCAGCAGCTCTCCCCTTGCTGAAGCTTTCTTT
NA | TRBJ2-7 | 14 | TRBV30 | NA | CAWSVLSGTYEQYF | TGTGCCTGGAGTGTACTCTCCGGGACCTACGAGCAGTACTTC
NA | TRBJ2-7 | 12 | TRBV29-1 | NA | CSVRDSSYEQYF | TGCAGCGTGCGGGACAGCTCCTACGAGCAGTACTTC
NA | TRBJ2-2 | 12 | TRBV21-1 | NA | CASSIDTGRVFF | TGTGCCAGCAGCATAGATACAGGGAGGGTGTTTTTT